This T cell receptor beta chain was captured by sequencing in a study of shared clonotypes between healthy human individuals (dated by TCRdb to 2020 to 2021). A note on the overall study: A few men and a couple of women, aged 18 to 49 years, made up the cohort. Blood TCR repertoires of a handful of healthy adults were deeply sequenced to estimate repertoire size and the extent of clonotype sharing between individuals. Libraries were prepared and TCR repertoires were sequenced by different laboratories using diverse techniques, in order to increase sequencing depth and limit assay-specific biases. For each donor, three plates each were used for CD4 naive and CD4 memory, two plates were used for CD8 naive, and one plate was used for CD8 memory. Per donor, leukapheresis produced somewhere between about 0.94 and 9 billion PBMCs.

On the study overall, not on this receptor specifically: Across four donors, 5% to 6% of naive CD4, approximately 3.6% of naive CD8, 2% to 2.5% of memory CD4, and under 0.45% of memory CD8 clonotypes were shared. Larger estimated clonotype richness was generally found for naive subsets than for memory subsets. Compared with non-shared clonotypes, the clonotypes found in all four sorted-subset donors had higher generation probabilities. Sampling was limited to blood, and TCR repertoires in tissue likely differ from TCR repertoires in blood. Pairwise subsampling indicated that sequencing depth was expected to affect the degree of clonotype sharing among donors. Because the study included a small number of donors, the genetic and exposure-history diversity represented was limited. Incomplete sequencing was indicated by rarefaction of sorted-subset datasets, despite the large sequencing depth.

Donors were healthy HIV-negative adults with no recently reported acute infections or vaccinations. Only Caucasian adults living in Nashville, Tennessee, USA were represented among the donors. CD4+ T cells were enriched by magnetic negative selection; naive cells were then positively selected on CD45RA, and the negative fraction formed the memory subset. After blood collection by leukapheresis, PBMCs were isolated using Ficoll-Histopaque density gradient centrifugation and then cryopreserved in the vapor phase of liquid nitrogen. Analytical flow cytometry was used to check the purity and quantity of each magnetically sorted T cell population. Genomic DNA was isolated from each sorted fraction and quantified by UV absorbance on a Nanodrop 2000c. TCR CDR3 regions were amplified from genomic DNA by multiplex PCR using the deep immunoSEQ assay. Genomic DNA extracted from each cell subset was distributed evenly over all wells of several immunoSEQ 96-well plates, and each plate served as one replicate. For sorted subsets, 150 to 200 ng genomic DNA, equal to 30,000 to 35,000 T cell genomes, was loaded into each replicate PCR. Purified libraries were measured with a Qubit 3.0 fluorometer, size-checked on a Bioanalyzer 2100, and measured again with the KAPA Library Quantification kit. Each immunoSEQ 96-well plate was sequenced on its own single-read 150-cycle Illumina NextSeq 550 flow cell. The paper's data handling went like this. The immunoSEQ output contained only junctional sequences without quality scores, so filtering could not match that applied to full-length reads. Sequences were annotated with PyIR, a Python wrapper for IgBLAST v1.9, and V/J genes and CDR3 were assigned using IMGT germline references. Reads were removed for weak V/J assignments (E-value above 1e-6), missing CDR3, stop codons, out-of-frame junctions, or ambiguous translated residues. V3J clonotypes were defined as sequences sharing an identical inferred V gene, J gene, and CDR3 amino acid sequence. Percentage overlap between repertoires was calculated by dividing the number of shared unique clonotypes by the size of the smaller repertoire. Richness of each repertoire was evaluated using RTK rarefaction, the Chao1 estimator, and Recon v2.1 estimates of unobserved clonotypes. Generation probabilities were computed with OLGA for all TCRbeta clonotypes obtained by the gDNA method from a few donors. Not all clones reach the TCRdb copy of this immuneACCESS table, which keeps in-frame sequences only. Checked studies attribute under half of the gap to unresolved V genes and leave the rest unexplained. That table furnishes V, J and clone size, whereas the DNA furnished D and trimming. The sample includes 1,400,000 or so clones, with just under 99% observed a single time. About 0.4% of the sample comes from the top ten.

Regarding this clone: Its specific antigen is unknown. Base qualities are not recorded, but no much larger clone differs from it by a single base.

The sample taken for sequencing was naive CD4+ T cells sorted from blood. The cell subset or site label of this sample denotes: CD45RA+ positively selected. This TCR derives from a man between 25 and 39 years old in good health.

DNA sequence: TGTGCCAGCAGCTTAGGTCCAGGGAATGGCTACACCTTC. This translates into CASSLGPGNGYTF. This chain joins TRBV7-6 to TRBJ1-2; tentative D gene TRBD1, with 5 bases matching. The CDR3 sequence holds 13 residues, the cysteine and phenylalanine included. Here the CDR3 DNA is all that survives: 39 bases in frame from base 1. The V and J ends are trimmed by 1 base and 6 bases, leaving 9 bases between them. Taken from the germline V gene, the CDR1 and CDR2 loops are SGHVS and FNYEAQ.